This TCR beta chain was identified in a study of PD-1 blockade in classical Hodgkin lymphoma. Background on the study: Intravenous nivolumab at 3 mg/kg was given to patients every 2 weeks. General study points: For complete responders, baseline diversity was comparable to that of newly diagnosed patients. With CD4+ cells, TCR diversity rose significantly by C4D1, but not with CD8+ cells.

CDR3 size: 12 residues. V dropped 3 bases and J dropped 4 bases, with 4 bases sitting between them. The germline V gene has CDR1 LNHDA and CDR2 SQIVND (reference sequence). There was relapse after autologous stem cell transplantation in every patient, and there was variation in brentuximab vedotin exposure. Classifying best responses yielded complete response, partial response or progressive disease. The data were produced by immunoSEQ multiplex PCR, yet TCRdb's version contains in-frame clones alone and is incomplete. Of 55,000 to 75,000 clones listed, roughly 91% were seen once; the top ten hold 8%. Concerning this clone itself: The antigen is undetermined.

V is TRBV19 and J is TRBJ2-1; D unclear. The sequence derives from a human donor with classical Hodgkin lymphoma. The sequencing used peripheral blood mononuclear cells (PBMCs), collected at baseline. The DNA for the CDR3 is TGTGCCAGTAGTATCGGATACAATGAGCAGTTCTTC. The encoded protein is CASSIGYNEQFF.